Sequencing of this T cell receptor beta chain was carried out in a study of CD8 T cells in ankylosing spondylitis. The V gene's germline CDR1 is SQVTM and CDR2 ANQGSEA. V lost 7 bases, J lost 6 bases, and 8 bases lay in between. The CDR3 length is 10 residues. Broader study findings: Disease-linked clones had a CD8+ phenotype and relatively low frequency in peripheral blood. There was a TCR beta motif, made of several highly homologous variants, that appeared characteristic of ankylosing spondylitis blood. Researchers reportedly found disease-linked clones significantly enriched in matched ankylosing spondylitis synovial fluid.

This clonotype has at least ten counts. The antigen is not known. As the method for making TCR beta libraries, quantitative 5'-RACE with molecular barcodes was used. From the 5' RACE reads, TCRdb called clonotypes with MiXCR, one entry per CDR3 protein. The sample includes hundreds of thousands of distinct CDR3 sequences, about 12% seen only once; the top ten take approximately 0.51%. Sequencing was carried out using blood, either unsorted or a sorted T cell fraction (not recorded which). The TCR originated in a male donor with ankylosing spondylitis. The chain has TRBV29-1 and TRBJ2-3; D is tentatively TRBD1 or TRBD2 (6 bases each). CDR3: CSGGGDTQYF. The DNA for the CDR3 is TGCAGCGGAGGGGGGGATACGCAGTATTTT.